This is a list of T cell receptor beta chains from one sample in a study of spatial heterogeneity in lung cancer. TCRdb re-called the 5' RACE reads through MiXCR, storing one row per CDR3 protein. The table shows 9,200 or so distinct CDR3 sequences, with around 5.1% occurring only once. Specimen: lung tumor tissue, collected at surgery. The receptor source for this set is a female donor with early-stage non-small cell lung cancer. Each CDR3 is given with its conserved first and last residue. The D gene is left open where the match is weak. Rows give clone size only sometimes, using once, few, many, or a class for an expanded clone.

>TRBJ2-5|TRBV7-8|TRBD1|many
CASSPHGTGQETQYF
TGTGCCAGCAGCCCTCACGGGACAGGCCAAGAGACCCAGTACTTC
>TRBJ1-1|TRBV7-8|NA|many
CASSPGELSREAFF
TGTGCCAGCAGCCCGGGGGAACTCTCAAGAGAAGCTTTCTTT
>TRBJ2-1|TRBV20-1|NA|NA
CSARDNVGETEQFF
TGCAGTGCTAGAGATAATGTTGGTGAAACCGAGCAGTTCTTC
>TRBJ2-7|TRBV5-1|NA|NA
CASSDSYEQYF
TGCGCCAGCAGCGACTCCTACGAGCAGTACTTC
>TRBJ2-7|TRBV5-1|TRBD2|many
CASSPTSGRHEQYF
TGCGCCAGCAGCCCGACTAGCGGGAGACACGAGCAGTACTTC
>TRBJ2-7|TRBV9|NA|few
CASSGQGSSFYEQYF
TGTGCCAGCAGCGGCCAGGGGTCCTCTTTTTACGAGCAGTACTTC
>TRBJ2-1|TRBV7-8|NA|medium-sized
CASSSRYNEQFF
TGTGCCAGCAGTTCGAGGTACAATGAGCAGTTCTTC
>TRBJ1-4|TRBV5-1|TRBD1|many
CASSPTTGTEEKLFF
TGCGCCAGCAGCCCCACAACAGGGACAGAGGAAAAACTGTTTTTT
>TRBJ2-1|TRBV6-2/TRBV6-3|NA|many
CASSYSKLGGYNEQFF
TGTGCCAGCAGTTACTCGAAGTTAGGGGGCTACAATGAGCAGTTCTTC
>TRBJ2-3|TRBV5-1|NA|few
CASSASKEHSPRSTQYF
TGCGCCAGCAGCGCCAGCAAGGAGCATTCGCCCAGGTCGACGCAGTATTTT
>TRBJ2-3|TRBV28|NA|many
CAWRGETDTQYF
TGTGCGTGGAGGGGGGAGACAGATACGCAGTATTTT
>TRBJ2-5|TRBV12-3/TRBV12-4|NA|many
CASSDLPPTQYF
TGTGCCAGCAGCGACTTACCCCCGACCCAGTACTTC
>TRBJ2-1|TRBV12-3/TRBV12-4|NA|NA
CASSFEGPQFF
TGTGCCAGCAGTTTTGAGGGCCCGCAGTTCTTC
>TRBJ1-6|TRBV7-2|NA|many
CASNLQVNSPLHF
TGTGCCAGCAACCTCCAGGTTAATTCACCCCTCCACTTT
>TRBJ2-3|TRBV7-9|TRBD2|many
CASIPPPGLAAITDTQYF
TGTGCCAGCATCCCCCCCCCGGGACTAGCGGCTATCACAGATACGCAGTATTTT
>TRBJ2-5|TRBV19|NA|many
CASSIVPDETQYF
TGTGCCAGTAGTATCGTCCCGGATGAGACCCAGTACTTC
>TRBJ2-2|TRBV29-1|TRBD2|few
CSGGGGELFF
TGCAGCGGGGGAGGGGGGGAGCTGTTTTTT
>TRBJ1-6|TRBV28|NA|many
CASSISGPGNSPLHF
TGTGCCAGCAGTATTTCGGGACCCGGTAATTCACCCCTCCACTTT
>TRBJ2-1|TRBV4-1|TRBD2|medium-sized
CASSGGGLAGGYNEQFF
TGCGCCAGCAGCGGCGGAGGGTTAGCGGGAGGATACAATGAGCAGTTCTTC
>TRBJ2-1|TRBV12-3/TRBV12-4|NA|NA
CASSTDSRVFF
TGTGCCAGCAGCACCGACTCCCGAGTCTTCTTC
>TRBJ2-7|TRBV6-5|TRBD2|NA
CASSTVAGGQYEQYF
TGTGCCAGCAGTACAGTAGCGGGAGGACAGTACGAGCAGTACTTC
>TRBJ2-1|TRBV5-1|NA|many
CASSFADLYNEQFF
TGCGCCAGCAGCTTTGCGGACCTTTACAATGAGCAGTTCTTC